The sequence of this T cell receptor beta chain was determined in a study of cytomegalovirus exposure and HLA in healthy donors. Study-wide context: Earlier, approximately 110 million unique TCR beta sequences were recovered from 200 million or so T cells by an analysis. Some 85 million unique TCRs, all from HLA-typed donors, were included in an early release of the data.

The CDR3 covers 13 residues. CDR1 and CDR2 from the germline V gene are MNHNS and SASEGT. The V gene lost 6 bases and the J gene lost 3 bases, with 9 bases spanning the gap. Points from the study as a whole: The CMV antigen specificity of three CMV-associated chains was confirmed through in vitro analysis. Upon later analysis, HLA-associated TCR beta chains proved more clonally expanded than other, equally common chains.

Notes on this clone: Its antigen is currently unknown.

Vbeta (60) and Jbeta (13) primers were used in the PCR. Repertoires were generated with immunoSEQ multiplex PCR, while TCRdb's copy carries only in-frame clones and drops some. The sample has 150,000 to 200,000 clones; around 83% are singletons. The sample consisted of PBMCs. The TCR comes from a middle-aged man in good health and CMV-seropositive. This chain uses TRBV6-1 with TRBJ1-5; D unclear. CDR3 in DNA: TGTGCCAGCAGCCGACAAGTCAATCAGCCCCAGCATTTT. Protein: CASSRQVNQPQHF.